This TCR beta chain came from a study of beta chain features in type 1 diabetes. Germline V gene sequence: CDR1 LGHNA, CDR2 YNFKEQ. Trimming removed 3 bases at V and 0 bases at J, with 6 bases between. The CDR3 is 14 residues long. On this clone itself: The antigen is not known.

Study-level points and caveats: Within the patient group, naive, central memory and Treg TCRB repertoires appeared more similar to each other than within healthy donors.

All of the isolated RNA was reverse transcribed, so expressed TCRB transcripts were sequenced. Only in-frame clones appear in the TCRdb table, and some are missing; sequencing was by immunoSEQ multiplex PCR. This repertoire shows 970,000 or so clones, 17% found once; its top ten account for 0.02% to 0.025%. This receptor was taken from a woman aged 18-30 years in good health. This chain joins TRBV4-2 and TRBJ2-1; D is possibly TRBD2 (6 bases). The material sequenced was naive CD4+ T cells from blood. The DNA for the CDR3 is TGTGCCAGCAGCCACGGGAGCTCCTACAATGAGCAGTTCTTC. Amino acid sequence: CASSHGSSYNEQFF.